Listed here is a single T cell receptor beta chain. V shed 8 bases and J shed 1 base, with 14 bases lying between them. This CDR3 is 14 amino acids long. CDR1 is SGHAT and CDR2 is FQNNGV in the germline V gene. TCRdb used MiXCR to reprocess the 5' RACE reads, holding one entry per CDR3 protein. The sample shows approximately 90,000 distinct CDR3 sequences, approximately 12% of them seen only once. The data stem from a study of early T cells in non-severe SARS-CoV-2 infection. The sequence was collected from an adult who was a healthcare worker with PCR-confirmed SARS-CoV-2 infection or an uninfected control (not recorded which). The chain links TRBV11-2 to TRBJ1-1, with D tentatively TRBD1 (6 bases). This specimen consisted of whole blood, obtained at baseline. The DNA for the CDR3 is TGTGCCAGCTTCCAGACAGGCTGGAACACTGAAGCTTTCTTT. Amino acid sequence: CASFQTGWNTEAFF.